The T cell receptor beta chain under discussion was sequenced for a study of CD8 T cells in ankylosing spondylitis. CDR3 size: 13 residues. V dropped 1 base and J dropped 10 bases, with 11 bases sitting between them. CDR1 is SGHAT, CDR2 FQNNGV, per germline. Study-level findings and limits: Within ankylosing spondylitis blood, a TCR beta motif made up of fewer than ten highly homologous variants appeared to be characteristic. Clones that were linked to disease were CD8+ and were relatively rare in peripheral blood. In ankylosing spondylitis patients, matched synovial fluid reportedly showed significant enrichment of disease-linked clones.

Libraries of TCR beta came from quantitative 5'-RACE with molecular barcodes. TCRdb ran MiXCR on the 5' RACE reads and lists one entry per CDR3 protein. The sample carries roughly 150,000 distinct CDR3 sequences, approximately 9.9% recorded once. The sample holds many counts of this clonotype. What it binds is not known. The TCR originated in a female donor with ankylosing spondylitis or in good health (not recorded which). The rearrangement links TRBV11-2 to TRBJ2-1; D might be TRBD2 (5 bases). Sequenced: blood, either unsorted or a sorted T cell fraction (not recorded which). In DNA form, the CDR3 reads TGTGCCAGCAGCTTAGGACTACCAGAAGAGCAGTTCTTC. Translated, it gives CASSLGLPEEQFF.